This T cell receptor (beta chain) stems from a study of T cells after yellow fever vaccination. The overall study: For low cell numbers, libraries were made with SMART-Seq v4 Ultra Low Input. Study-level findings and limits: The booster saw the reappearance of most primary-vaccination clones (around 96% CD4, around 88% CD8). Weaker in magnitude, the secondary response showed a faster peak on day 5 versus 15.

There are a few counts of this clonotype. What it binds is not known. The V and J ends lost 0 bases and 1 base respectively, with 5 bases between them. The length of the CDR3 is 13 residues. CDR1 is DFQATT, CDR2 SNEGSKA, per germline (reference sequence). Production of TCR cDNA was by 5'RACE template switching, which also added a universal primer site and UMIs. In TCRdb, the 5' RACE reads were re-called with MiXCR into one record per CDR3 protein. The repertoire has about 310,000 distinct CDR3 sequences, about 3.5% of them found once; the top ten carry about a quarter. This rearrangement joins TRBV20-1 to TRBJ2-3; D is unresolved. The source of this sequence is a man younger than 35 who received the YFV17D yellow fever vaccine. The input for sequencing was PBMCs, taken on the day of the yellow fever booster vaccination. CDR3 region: CSARDTGTDTQYF. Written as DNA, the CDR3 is TGCAGTGCTAGAGATACGGGCACAGATACGCAGTATTTT.